The sequence of this TCR beta chain was determined in a study of persistence of HIV-infected CD4 T cells. Study-level points and caveats: Compared with CD3/CD28-stimulated cells, CMV- and Gag-responding cells showed lower TCRbeta richness.

The table lists this clone with a few counts. Its specificity is unknown. An overlapping HIV-1 Gag peptide pool stimulated these cells at about 1 ug/peptide/mL. Sorting of responding CD4+ T cells relied on upregulated CD40 ligand together with CD69. Donors had undetectable plasma HIV-1 RNA, under 50 copies/mL, for 4+ years. CD8-depleted PBMCs were stimulated 18 hours with anti-CD28/CD49d costimulation, CD40-blocking antibody and enfuvirtide. This was the immunoSEQ version 4 assay in survey mode. Using immunoSEQ multiplex PCR, the repertoire was profiled, and TCRdb retains in-frame clones only, with some absent. The repertoire holds more than 30,000 clones, with 70% as singletons. The specimen was CD4+ T cells sorted from PBMCs after roughly 18-hour stimulation, collected from a patient who received antiretroviral therapy. This TCR derives from an adult man with HIV who was CMV-seropositive.

The CDR3 loop reads CASSYRAGQKNIQYF. The CDR3 DNA is TGTGCCAGCAGTTACAGGGCAGGGCAGAAAAACATTCAGTACTTC. The chain has TRBV6-5 and TRBJ2-4, with a weak D call TRBD1 (5 bases). Germline CDR1 reads MNHEY; CDR2 reads SVGAGI. Between the trimmed V and J ends, which lost 2 bases and 4 bases, there was a span of 12 bases. CDR3 size: 15 residues.